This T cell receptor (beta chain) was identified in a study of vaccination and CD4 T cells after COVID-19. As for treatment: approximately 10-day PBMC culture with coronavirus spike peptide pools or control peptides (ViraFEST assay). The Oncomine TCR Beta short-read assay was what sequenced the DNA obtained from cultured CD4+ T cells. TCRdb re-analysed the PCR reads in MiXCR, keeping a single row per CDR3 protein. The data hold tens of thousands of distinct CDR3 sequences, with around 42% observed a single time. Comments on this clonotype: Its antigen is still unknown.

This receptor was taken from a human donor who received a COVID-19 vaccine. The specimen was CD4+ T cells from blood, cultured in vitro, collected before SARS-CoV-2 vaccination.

The DNA for the CDR3 is TGTGCCAGCAGTCCCACCCGGACAGCCTACGAGCAGTACTTC. Encoded protein: CASSPTRTAYEQYF. The chain employs TRBV27 and TRBJ2-7; maybe TRBD1 (6 bases). This CDR3 region has 14 residues. The V gene's germline CDR1 is MNHEY and CDR2 SMNVEV (reference sequence). V gave up 5 bases and J gave up 2 bases, with 13 bases separating them.